Below, 8 T cell receptor beta chains from the same sample are listed, as sequenced in a study of cytomegalovirus exposure and HLA in healthy donors. Profiled with immunoSEQ multiplex PCR; TCRdb holds only in-frame clones, not every one. The sample contains around 300,000 clones, roughly 87% of which appear only once. Source material: PBMCs. The receptor set was obtained from a woman aged 25 to 45 in good health and CMV-seropositive.

This chain links TRBV7-2 with TRBJ2-7; 7 bases line up with TRBD1. Germline CDR1 SGHTA, CDR2 FQGNSA. After removal of 2 bases from V and 2 bases from J, the junction contained 6 bases not matched to a gene. This CDR3 spans 15 amino acids. The CDR3 nucleotides read TGTGCCAGCAGCTTAAGGACAGGTTCGGCCTACGAGCAGTACTTC. It yields the protein CASSLRTGSAYEQYF.

This chain joins TRBV5-1 and TRBJ1-2; 9 bases are shared with TRBD1. Germline assignment: CDR1 SGHRS and CDR2 YFSETQ. V lost 4 bases to trimming and J lost 4 bases; unmatched junction nucleotides: 2. This CDR3 is 13 amino acids long. The CDR3 here is CASSMDRGYGYTF. Here the CDR3 DNA reads TGCGCCAGCAGCATGGACAGGGGCTATGGCTACACCTTC.

CDR3 in DNA: TGCAGTGCTTTCTCCGATACGCAGTATTTT. It translates to CSAFSDTQYF. This chain connects TRBV20-1 to TRBJ2-3; D is undetermined. This CDR3 region has 10 residues. Germline loops: CDR1 DFQATT, CDR2 SNEGSKA (reference sequence). The germline V and J ends were trimmed by 5 bases and 6 bases, with 6 bases remaining between them.

The genes are TRBV6-1 and TRBJ2-1; 11 bases are shared with TRBD2. The germline V gene encodes CDR1 MNHNS and CDR2 SASEGT. The CDR3 spans 14 residues. With V trimmed by 4 bases and J by 6 bases, 2 bases remained unmatched. The CDR3 coding sequence is TGTGCCAGCAGTGGACTAGCGGGGTTCAATGAGCAGTTCTTC. Its translation: CASSGLAGFNEQFF.

V is TRBV30 and J is TRBJ1-5; TRBD1 agrees at 7 bases. The CDR3 extends over 16 amino acids. The trim removed 0 bases at V and 6 bases at J, leaving 11 bases unmatched. Germline CDR1 GTSNPN, CDR2 SVGIG (reference sequence). CDR3 region: CAWSVFRGGFVQPQHF. The CDR3 DNA reads TGTGCCTGGAGTGTATTCAGGGGGGGCTTCGTTCAGCCCCAGCATTTT.

The chain is built from TRBV5-1 and TRBJ2-1; 8 bases match TRBD1. The CDR3 has 15 amino acids. J lost 2 bases, V lost 0 bases, and 1 base had no gene match. Germline V gene data show CDR1 as SGHRS and CDR2 as YFSETQ. CDR3 loop: CASSLETGAYNEQFF. Written as DNA, the CDR3 is TGCGCCAGCAGCTTGGAGACAGGGGCCTACAATGAGCAGTTCTTC.

The CDR3 protein is CASSPRDTGEQYF. In DNA form, the CDR3 reads TGTGCCAGCAGTCCCCGGGACACTGGCGAGCAGTACTTC. This chain links TRBV6-1 with TRBJ2-7; D is perhaps TRBD1 (6 bases). Trimming left V 5 bases short and J 6 bases short, with 14 bases between. CDR1 and CDR2 (germline): MNHNS, SASEGT. The CDR3 extends over 13 amino acids.

The V gene is TRBV4-1, the J gene TRBJ2-1; D not certain. The germline gives CDR1 MGHRA, CDR2 YSYEKL. The CDR3 length is 16 residues. V lost 4 bases and J lost 4, with 17 bases in between. The CDR3 here is CASSRGFPNEYNEQFF. The CDR3 DNA reads as TGCGCCAGCAGCCGCGGCTTCCCGAATGAATACAATGAGCAGTTCTTC.